These 27 T cell receptor beta chains originate from one sample sequenced in a study of blood T cell repertoires in COVID-19. Generated by immunoSEQ multiplex PCR, the TCRdb table keeps only in-frame clones and is missing some. The data hold hundreds of thousands of clones, with 87% observed a single time. Source material: peripheral blood. These receptors came from a woman aged 50 to 60 who had recovered from COVID-19.

V usage is TRBV20-1 and J usage is TRBJ2-7; TRBD2 agrees at 8 bases. The J segment lost 2 bases and the V segment lost 3 bases, leaving 6 bases of the junction unmatched. The CDR3 is 14 amino acids. CDR1 is DFQATT and CDR2 is SNEGSKA in the germline V gene (reference sequence). The CDR3 loop reads CSASNRREAYEQYF. DNA for the CDR3: TGCAGTGCTAGTAATCGGCGGGAGGCCTACGAGCAGTACTTC.

The sample holds a few counts of this clone. This chain connects TRBV30 to TRBJ2-2, with D possibly matching TRBD1 (5 bases). The V end was cut by 8 bases, the J end by 1 base, with 8 bases between. The CDR3 is made up of 12 amino acids. Looked up from germline, CDR1 is GTSNPN and CDR2 is SVGIG (reference sequence). CDR3 in DNA: TGTGCCCACGGACAGAACACCGGGGAGCTGTTTTTT. Translated, it gives CAHGQNTGELFF.

The chain links TRBV3-1 (or the pseudogene TRBV3-2) to TRBJ2-5, with TRBD2 identical over 7 bases. The V gene end was trimmed by 4 bases and the J gene end by 1 base; junction bases not matched to a gene: 3. Germline V CDR1 and CDR2: LGHDT, YNNKEL (reference sequence). This CDR3 comprises 14 residues. The chain's CDR3 is CASSLGTIQETQYF. The CDR3 DNA reads as TGTGCCAGCAGCCTCGGGACTATCCAAGAGACCCAGTACTTC.

This CDR3 reads CASSPLQGTNEKLFF. The CDR3 DNA reads TGTGCCAGCTCACCACTTCAGGGTACTAATGAAAAACTGTTTTTT. The V gene is TRBV18, the J gene TRBJ1-4; a weak D match, TRBD1 (5 bases). V was shortened by 1 base and J by 2 bases, with 8 bases between the two germline ends. The CDR3 has 15 amino acids. Per germline, CDR1 KGHSH and CDR2 LQKENI.

This chain links TRBV2 with TRBJ2-4; possible D gene TRBD2, 6 bases. The CDR3 has 14 residues. CDR1 is SNHLY and CDR2 is FYNNEI in the germline V gene. V shed 7 bases and J shed 8 bases, with 18 bases lying between them. The CDR3: CASNIFGGGDIQYF. CDR3 coding DNA: TGTGCCAGCAACATATTTGGGGGAGGAGACATTCAGTACTTC.

Concerning this clone itself: Germline and junction disagree at one end, which may indicate a read error. The chain recombines TRBV7-2 with TRBJ1-4; D is perhaps TRBD1 (5 bases). Germline V gives CDR1 SGHTA, CDR2 FQGNSA. There are 15 residues in the CDR3. The CDR3 sequence is CASSLAGVGGEKLFF. CDR3 DNA: TGTGCCAGCAGCCTAGCAGGCGTCGGGGGGGAAAAACTGTTTTTT.

This clone was recorded only once. The V and J genes are TRBV29-1 and TRBJ2-3; TRBD1 aligns across 9 bases. This CDR3 has 15 residues. With 3 bases clipped from V and 2 bases from J, the junction kept 6 bases outside the gene matches. Germline V gives CDR1 SQVTM, CDR2 ANQGSEA. CDR3 DNA sequence: TGCAGCGTTGACCACAGGGGGCTAAACACAGATACGCAGTATTTT. It codes for CSVDHRGLNTDTQYF.

This chain joins TRBV18 and TRBJ2-7; TRBD1 is a possible D gene (6 bases). Germline V gene sequence: CDR1 KGHSH, CDR2 LQKENI. This CDR3 is built from 14 residues. V lost 4 bases to trimming and J lost 0 bases, with 10 bases between them. As DNA, the CDR3 is TGTGCCAGCTCACTTGACAGGAACTCCTACGAGCAGTACTTC. This codes for CASSLDRNSYEQYF.

The chain carries TRBV5-5 and TRBJ2-7, with 7 positions matching TRBD1. Germline V gene data show CDR1 as SGHKS and CDR2 as YYEKEE (reference sequence). The CDR3 has 15 amino acids. Trimming at V came to 5 bases and at J to 0 bases, leaving 8 bases not matched to a gene. Here the CDR3 reads CASRSGQSSSYEQYF. The CDR3 DNA follows: TGTGCCAGCAGATCGGGACAGTCGAGCTCCTACGAGCAGTACTTC.

The CDR3 DNA reads as TGTGCCAGCAGCCGATGGACCGGGACAGGGCTCCACGAGCAGTACTTC. Translation gives CASSRWTGTGLHEQYF. The V call is TRBV28, the J call TRBJ2-7, with 9 bases matching TRBD1. Looked up from germline, CDR1 is MDHEN and CDR2 is SYDVKM. V shed 6 bases and J 5 bases; nucleotides not matched to a gene: 14. This CDR3 is built from 16 residues.

V is TRBV5-5 and J is TRBJ1-4, with D possibly matching TRBD1 (6 bases). Per germline, CDR1 SGHKS and CDR2 YYEKEE (reference sequence). Trimming cost V 0 bases and J 3 bases, with 9 bases left between them. CDR3 length equals 15 residues. The CDR3 here is CASSLARGANEKLFF. CDR3 bases: TGTGCCAGCAGCTTGGCCAGGGGAGCTAATGAAAAACTGTTTTTT. Variable domain in full (rest from reference TRBV5-5 and TRBJ1-4): DAGVTQSPTHLIKTRGQQVTLRCSPISGHKSVSWYQQVLGQGPQFIFQYYEKEERGRGNFPDRFSARQFPNYSSELNVNALLLGDSALYLCASSLARGANEKLFFGSGTQLSVL.

This sequence joins TRBV5-4 and TRBJ1-4; 8 nucleotides line up with TRBD1. The CDR3 consists of 16 residues. Germline values: CDR1 SGHNT, CDR2 YYREEE (reference sequence). With V trimmed by 4 bases and J by 2 bases, 7 bases remained unmatched. CDR3 amino acids: CASSPTRTGTNEKLFF. DNA for the CDR3: TGTGCCAGCAGCCCCACCCGGACAGGGACTAATGAAAAACTGTTTTTT.

The chain joins TRBV29-1 to TRBJ1-2; D remains unclear. CDR1 is SQVTM and CDR2 is ANQGSEA in the germline V gene. This CDR3 is 13 amino acids long. Trimming stripped 2 bases from V and 8 bases from J, with 15 bases between. The CDR3 DNA sequence: TGCAGCGTTGAACCTCCAGAGGATTCGGGCTACACCTTC. It is translated as CSVEPPEDSGYTF.

This rearrangement joins TRBV27 to TRBJ2-2; 7 bases are a match to TRBD1. The germline V gene encodes CDR1 MNHEY and CDR2 SMNVEV (reference sequence). The CDR3 consists of 14 residues. Trimming removed 4 bases from V and 5 bases from J; junction bases left unmatched: 4. The CDR3 region has the DNA TGTGCCAGCAGTTGGACAGGTCTAACCGGGGAGCTGTTTTTT. Protein: CASSWTGLTGELFF.

This CDR3 reads CATSDPRGTGNTGELFF. The CDR3 region has the DNA TGTGCCACCAGTGATCCCCGCGGGACAGGGAACACCGGGGAGCTGTTTTTT. The chain employs TRBV24-1 and TRBJ2-2; 8 bases map to TRBD1. The J segment lost 1 base and the V segment lost 3 bases, leaving 6 bases of the junction unmatched. Germline lookup yields CDR1 KGHDR and CDR2 SFDVKD. This CDR3 has 17 residues.

The chain employs TRBV6-5 and TRBJ1-1; D is unresolved. CDR3 length equals 15 residues. Germline values: CDR1 MNHEY, CDR2 SVGAGI. The V and J ends lost 10 bases and 4 bases respectively, with 22 bases between them. The CDR3 here is CATIRVLDSTTEAFF. The CDR3 DNA follows: TGTGCCACCATCCGGGTTCTTGACTCGACCACTGAAGCTTTCTTT.

V usage is TRBV10-3 and J usage is TRBJ1-5; D is undetermined. Germline CDR1 ENHRY, CDR2 SYGVKD. V lost 3 bases and J lost 5, with 14 bases in between. CDR3 size: 15 residues. Here the CDR3 reads CAISETGKGDQPQHF. The DNA of the CDR3 is TGTGCCATCAGTGAAACCGGAAAAGGAGATCAGCCCCAGCATTTT.

This clone turned up a few times. The chain has TRBV11-2 and TRBJ2-1, with D perhaps matching TRBD1 (8 bases). V dropped 3 bases and J dropped 8 bases, with 20 bases sitting between them. Germline V gives CDR1 SGHAT, CDR2 FQNNGV. The CDR3 covers 16 residues. The CDR3 loop is CASSFRSGGGSDEQFF. Written as DNA, the CDR3 is TGTGCCAGCAGCTTTAGATCAGGGGGCGGGAGCGATGAGCAGTTCTTC.

This rearrangement joins TRBV7-8 to TRBJ1-2; weak D call: TRBD1 (6 bases). In germline, CDR1 is SGHVS, CDR2 FQNEAQ. V was cut by 5 bases and J by 4 bases, with 17 bases left in between. The CDR3 has 15 amino acids. CDR3 loop: CASSPRTATVYGYTF. CDR3 sequence (DNA): TGTGCCAGCAGCCCCAGGACAGCTACCGTCTATGGCTACACCTTC.

V gene TRBV28 combines with J gene TRBJ2-1, with 9 bases aligning to TRBD2. The CDR3 has 13 residues. V shed 7 bases, J shed 8 bases, and the junction held 6 bases outside the gene matches. Germline loops: CDR1 MDHEN, CDR2 SYDVKM. The CDR3 loop reads CASKAGGIYEQFF. In nucleotides, the CDR3 is TGTGCCAGCAAAGCGGGGGGTATCTATGAGCAGTTCTTC. Based on the CDR3 plus reference TRBV28 and TRBJ2-1, the full variable domain is DVKVTQSSRYLVKRTGEKVFLECVQDMDHENMFWYRQDPGLGLRLIYFSYDVKMKEKGDIPEGYSVSREKKERFSLILESASTNQTSMYLCASKAGGIYEQFFGPGTRLTVL.

A note on this clone: One end of the junction fails to match germline, which may point to a read error. This sequence joins TRBV3-1 (or the pseudogene TRBV3-2) and TRBJ1-2; D is ambiguous. Germline values: CDR1 LGHDT, CDR2 YNNKEL (reference sequence). The CDR3 has 12 amino acids. The CDR3 nucleotides read TGTGCCAGCAGCCCCTTCAGTCGTCCGTCTGTTTTC. Translation gives CASSPFSRPSVF.

The chain links TRBV27 to TRBJ2-1; no reliable D call. This CDR3 comprises 16 residues. V was pared by 0 bases and J by 5 bases, with 14 bases between. Germline V lookup: CDR1 MNHEY, CDR2 SMNVEV (reference sequence). CDR3 nucleotide sequence: TGTGCCAGCAGTTTATCGGCAGGCTTAACCCACAATGAGCAGTTCTTC. This codes for CASSLSAGLTHNEQFF.

Ten or more counts support this clone. The chain joins TRBV11-2 to TRBJ2-1; 7 bases map to TRBD1. Germline-derived CDR1 and CDR2 are SGHAT and FQNNGV. The CDR3 length is 16 residues. V lost 5 bases to trimming and J lost 3 bases; unmatched junction nucleotides: 10. CDR3 nucleotide sequence: TGTGCCAGCAGCCATACGGGACAGCGGATCTACAATGAGCAGTTCTTC. It codes for CASSHTGQRIYNEQFF.

This clone has just one count. As DNA, the CDR3 is TGTGCCAGCACCCTCAGGGGGGATTCACCCCTCCACTTT. This gives the protein CASTLRGDSPLHF. V usage is TRBV18 and J usage is TRBJ1-6; 7 bases agree with TRBD1. The V and J ends lost 8 bases and 8 bases, in that order; junction bases with no gene match: 6. Germline values: CDR1 KGHSH, CDR2 LQKENI. The CDR3 is made up of 13 amino acids. Combining the CDR3 with reference TRBV18 and TRBJ1-6 gives the whole variable domain NAGVMQNPRHLVRRRGQEARLRCSPMKGHSHVYWYRQLPEEGLKFMVYLQKENIIDESGMPKERFSAEFPKEGPSILRIQQVVRGDSAAYFCASTLRGDSPLHFGNGTRLTVT.

CDR3 in DNA: TGCAGCGTGGGGGCCGGGACAGAAGCTTTCTTT. Residues: CSVGAGTEAFF. The chain joins TRBV29-1 to TRBJ1-1, with D perhaps TRBD1 (6 bases). CDR1 and CDR2 (germline): SQVTM, ANQGSEA. The V gene lost 6 bases and the J gene lost 8 bases, with 13 bases spanning the gap. The CDR3 is made up of 11 amino acids.

This chain links TRBV2 with TRBJ1-1; the D is unclear. Germline V gene sequence: CDR1 SNHLY, CDR2 FYNNEI. Trimming removed 9 bases from V and 0 bases from J, with 14 bases in between. CDR3 length: 14 residues. The CDR3, as DNA: TGTGCCAGGAGACACCTTTTAATGAACACTGAAGCTTTCTTT. Its protein is CARRHLLMNTEAFF.

This chain joins TRBV28 and TRBJ1-4, with D possibly being TRBD1 (5 bases). Per the germline V gene, CDR1 is MDHEN and CDR2 is SYDVKM. The CDR3 is 15 residues long. V was clipped by 4 bases and J by 7 bases, with 16 bases between them. The CDR3, as DNA: TGTGCCAGCAGTTCCCCAGGCAGGGTTGGTGAAAAACTGTTTTTT. This sequence encodes CASSSPGRVGEKLFF.